This TCR beta chain originates from a study of response to subunit inactivated influenza vaccine. Germline V gene data show CDR1 as LGHDT and CDR2 as YNNKEL (reference sequence). This CDR3 spans 16 amino acids. V was clipped by 3 bases and J by 6 bases, with 21 bases between them. In this sample, this clonotype turned up a few times. Antigen: not known. TCRdb used MiXCR to reprocess the RT-PCR reads, holding one entry per CDR3 protein. Of around 250,000 distinct CDR3 sequences listed, 12% were seen once; the top ten hold more than 7%. Findings and caveats of the study: The study's authors posited that every seasonal influenza vaccination enlists few new T cells.

The receptor was isolated from a man over 45 who received an inactivated influenza vaccine. The starting material was non-naive T cells sorted from PBMCs, obtained less than 15 days before vaccination. The chain uses TRBV3-1 and TRBJ2-7; D perhaps matches TRBD2 (6 bases). The CDR3 DNA sequence: TGTGCCAGCAGCCAGGGGGGTCTAATCGCAAAAGGCGAGCAGTACTTC. This codes for CASSQGGLIAKGEQYF.